One and the same sample provided the 14 T cell receptor beta chains below, sequenced in a study of blood T cells in healthy people across ages. Combining a sample-barcoded 5' primer with a J-beta primer mix, a second PCR ran for about 7 to 11 cycles. TCRdb re-called the 5' RACE reads with MiXCR, one entry per CDR3 protein. This table has about 1.5 million distinct CDR3 sequences, about 45% appearing once. Sequenced input: blood. Receptor source: a woman aged 18-29 years in good health.

This clonotype was found a few times. This rearrangement joins TRBV12-3 or TRBV12-4 to TRBJ1-4; 7 positions agree with TRBD1. With V trimmed by 6 bases and J by 8 bases, 18 bases remained unmatched. This CDR3 spans 17 amino acids. CDR3 coding DNA: TGTGCCAGCAGATCCACAACACGACAGGGTAGAAAGGAAAAACTGTTTTTT. It yields the protein CASRSTTRQGRKEKLFF.

The chain couples TRBV5-1 to TRBJ1-4; TRBD1 aligns across 9 bases. J gave up 5 bases and V 2 bases, and 13 bases lay outside the gene matches. The CDR3 length is 18 residues. CDR1 SGHRS and CDR2 YFSETQ come from the germline V gene. The CDR3, as DNA: TGCGCCAGCAGCTTCGGGACAGGGCTTCAGAGGGGGAATGAAAAACTGTTTTTT. The encoded protein is CASSFGTGLQRGNEKLFF.

This clonotype has just one count. The V gene is TRBV10-2, the J gene TRBJ1-1; TRBD1 might be the D (5 bases). Germline V lookup: CDR1 WSHSY, CDR2 SAAADI. Trimming stripped 2 bases from V and 2 bases from J, with 15 bases between. CDR3 size: 16 residues. The CDR3 bases are TGCGCCAGCAGTGAGCCCATACCGGGACCAAACACTGAAGCTTTCTTT. It encodes CASSEPIPGPNTEAFF.

The V gene is TRBV4-3, the J gene TRBJ2-7; the match to TRBD2 covers 7 bases. With 4 bases clipped from V and 6 bases from J, the junction kept 9 bases outside the gene matches. Germline CDR1 is LGHNA and CDR2 is YSLEER. The CDR3 loop spans 14 amino acids. The CDR3 reads CASSRRTGGSEQYF. The CDR3, as DNA: TGCGCCAGCAGCCGTCGGACGGGAGGTTCCGAGCAGTACTTC.

Only a few counts were recorded for this clonotype. The chain employs TRBV28 and TRBJ2-6, with TRBD1 identical over 9 bases. The CDR3 contains 15 residues. The V gene end was trimmed by 3 bases and the J gene end by 11 bases; junction bases not matched to a gene: 8. Per the germline V gene, CDR1 is MDHEN and CDR2 is SYDVKM. The CDR3: CASSFGRTGVYVLTF. The DNA for the CDR3 is TGTGCCAGCAGTTTCGGCCGGACAGGGGTTTACGTCCTGACTTTC.

DNA for the CDR3: TGTGCCAGCAGTTTAGGGCAGGTCCCCTCTGGAAACACCATATATTTT. Its protein product is CASSLGQVPSGNTIYF. The rearrangement links TRBV12-3 or TRBV12-4 to TRBJ1-3, with D unresolved. V was clipped by 1 base and J by 0 bases, with 10 bases between them. This CDR3 is 16 amino acids long.

This chain links TRBV4-1 with TRBJ2-1; 11 nucleotides align to TRBD2. Germline V gives CDR1 MGHRA, CDR2 YSYEKL. This CDR3 region has 15 residues. Unmatched junction bases numbered 11, after V lost 6 bases and J lost 10 bases. The CDR3 protein is CASSPLLLAGAEQFF. The CDR3 bases are TGCGCCAGCAGTCCCCTCCTACTAGCGGGAGCCGAGCAGTTCTTC.

The chain employs TRBV5-1 and TRBJ1-5; the D is unclear. The ends were cut back, 0 bases at V and 6 bases at J, with 13 bases in the middle. The CDR3 totals 15 residues. CDR1 and CDR2 from the germline V gene are SGHRS and YFSETQ. The CDR3, as DNA: TGCGCCAGCAGCTTGGACGGGCAGGAGGTTCAGCCCCAGCATTTT. Translated, it gives CASSLDGQEVQPQHF.

The rearrangement uses TRBV11-2 and TRBJ2-2; 7 nucleotides agree with TRBD1. Germline assignment: CDR1 SGHAT and CDR2 FQNNGV. The CDR3 sequence is 14 residues long. Trimming took 5 bases from V and 6 from J; bases not matched to a gene: 6. The CDR3 is CASSPGQPPGELFF. CDR3 sequence (DNA): TGTGCCAGCAGCCCGGGACAGCCCCCCGGGGAGCTGTTTTTT.

The CDR3 sequence: CASSLGTRSFEQFF. DNA of the CDR3: TGTGCCAGCAGCTTGGGGACTAGGAGTTTCGAGCAGTTCTTC. The V gene is TRBV11-3, the J gene TRBJ2-1, with 8 nucleotides matching TRBD2. CDR1 SGHNT and CDR2 YENEEA come from the germline V gene. CDR3 length: 14 residues. Trimming removed 3 bases from V and 10 bases from J; junction bases left unmatched: 8.

As concerns this clonotype: The germline gene is not matched at one end of the junction; a read error may be the cause. This chain uses TRBV28 with TRBJ2-3; perhaps TRBD2 as D (5 bases). The CDR3 has 16 amino acids. Germline CDR1 and CDR2: MDHEN and SYDVKM. DNA for the CDR3: TGTGCCAGCAGGCTTGAGCGGAGATTAGACACAGCTACGCAGTATTTT. Its translation is CASRLERRLDTATQYF.

The chain carries TRBV5-6 and TRBJ2-7, with D maybe TRBD1 (5 bases). Germline values: CDR1 SGHDT, CDR2 YYEEEE. This CDR3 comprises 13 residues. Trimming shortened V by 1 base and J by 5 bases, and 10 bases separated the two germline ends. CDR3: CASSLQGYHEQYF. CDR3 bases: TGTGCCAGCAGCTTGCAGGGTTACCACGAGCAGTACTTC.

There are a few counts of this clonotype. This chain uses TRBV20-1 with TRBJ2-3; 7 bases line up with TRBD2. Germline assignment: CDR1 DFQATT and CDR2 SNEGSKA (reference sequence). This CDR3 comprises 15 residues. V was pared by 1 base and J by 1 base, with 5 bases of the junction left unmatched. The CDR3 DNA reads TGCAGTGCTAGAGTCTTCCGGGGGGGCACAGATACGCAGTATTTT. Protein: CSARVFRGGTDTQYF.

J is TRBJ1-2 and V is TRBV20-1, with D maybe TRBD1 (5 bases). The germline CDR1 and CDR2 sequences are DFQATT and SNEGSKA (reference sequence). The ends were cut back, 7 bases at V and 4 bases at J, with 16 bases in the middle. The CDR3 spans 13 residues. CDR3 sequence (DNA): TGCAGTGTCGGGACTCCTGGGTCCTATGGCTACACCTTC. Encoded protein: CSVGTPGSYGYTF.